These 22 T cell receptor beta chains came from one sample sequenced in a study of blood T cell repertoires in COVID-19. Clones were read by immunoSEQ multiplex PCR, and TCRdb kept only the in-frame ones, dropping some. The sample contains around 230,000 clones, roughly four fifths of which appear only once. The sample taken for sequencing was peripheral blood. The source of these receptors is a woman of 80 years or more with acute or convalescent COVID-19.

CDR3 sequence reads: CAISLDRAATGELFF. DNA of the CDR3: TGTGCCATCAGCCTAGACAGGGCGGCCACCGGGGAGCTGTTTTTT. This chain connects TRBV10-3 to TRBJ2-2; 7 bases match TRBD1. The germline gives CDR1 ENHRY, CDR2 SYGVKD. This CDR3 is 15 amino acids long. The junction had 8 bases not matched to a gene; V was cut back by 6 bases and J by 4 bases.

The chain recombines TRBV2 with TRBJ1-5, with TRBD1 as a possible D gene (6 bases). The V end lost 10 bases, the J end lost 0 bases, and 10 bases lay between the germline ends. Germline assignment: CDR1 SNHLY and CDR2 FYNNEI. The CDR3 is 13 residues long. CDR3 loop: CATHRDSNQPQHF. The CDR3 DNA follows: TGTGCCACCCACAGGGATAGCAATCAGCCCCAGCATTTT.

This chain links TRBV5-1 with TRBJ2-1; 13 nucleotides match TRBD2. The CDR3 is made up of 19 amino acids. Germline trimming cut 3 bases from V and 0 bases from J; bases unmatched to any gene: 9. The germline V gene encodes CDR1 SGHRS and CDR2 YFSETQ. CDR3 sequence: CASSSLGTSGESSYNEQFF. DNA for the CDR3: TGCGCCAGCAGCTCCTTAGGGACTAGCGGGGAAAGCTCCTACAATGAGCAGTTCTTC.

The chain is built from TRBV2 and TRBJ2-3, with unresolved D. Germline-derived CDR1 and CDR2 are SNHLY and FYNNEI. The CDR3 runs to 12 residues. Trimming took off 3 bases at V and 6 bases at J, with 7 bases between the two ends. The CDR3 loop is CASSERSDTQYF. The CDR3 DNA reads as TGTGCCAGCAGTGAGAGGTCCGATACGCAGTATTTT.

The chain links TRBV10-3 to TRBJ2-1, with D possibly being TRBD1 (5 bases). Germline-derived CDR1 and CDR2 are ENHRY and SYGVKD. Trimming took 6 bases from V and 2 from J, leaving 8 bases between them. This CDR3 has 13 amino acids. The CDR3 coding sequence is TGTGCCATCAGGCTGGACACCTACAATGAGCAGTTCTTC. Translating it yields CAIRLDTYNEQFF.

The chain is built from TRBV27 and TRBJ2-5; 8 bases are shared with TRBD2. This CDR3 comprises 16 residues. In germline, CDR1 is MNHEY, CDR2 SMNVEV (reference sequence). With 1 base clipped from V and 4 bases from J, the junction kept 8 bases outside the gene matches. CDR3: CASSLLGAGGRETQYF. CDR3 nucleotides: TGTGCCAGCAGTTTATTAGGGGCGGGGGGAAGAGAGACCCAGTACTTC.

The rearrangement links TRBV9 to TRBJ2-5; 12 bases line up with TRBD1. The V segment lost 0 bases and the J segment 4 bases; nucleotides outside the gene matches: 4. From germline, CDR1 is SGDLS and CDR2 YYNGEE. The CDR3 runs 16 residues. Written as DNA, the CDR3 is TGTGCCAGCAGCGTAGAGGGACAGGGGGCCGGAGAGACCCAGTACTTC. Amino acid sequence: CASSVEGQGAGETQYF. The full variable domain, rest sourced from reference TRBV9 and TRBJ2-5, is DSGVTQTPKHLITATGQRVTLRCSPRSGDLSVYWYQQSLDQGLQFLIQYYNGEERAKGNILERFSAQQFPDLHSELNLSSLELGDSALYFCASSVEGQGAGETQYFGPGTRLLVL.

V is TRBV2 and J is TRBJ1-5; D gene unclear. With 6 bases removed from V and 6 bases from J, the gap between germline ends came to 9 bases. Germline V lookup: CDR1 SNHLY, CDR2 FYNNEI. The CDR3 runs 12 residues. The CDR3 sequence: CASSDPGQPQHF. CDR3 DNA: TGTGCCAGCAGCGACCCGGGTCAGCCCCAGCATTTT.

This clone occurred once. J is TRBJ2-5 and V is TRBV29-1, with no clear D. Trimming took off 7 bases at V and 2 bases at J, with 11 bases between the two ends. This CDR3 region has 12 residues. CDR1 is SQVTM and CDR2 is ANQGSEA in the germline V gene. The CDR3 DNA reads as TGCAGCGCCCGCGGCGGTCAAGAGACCCAGTACTTC. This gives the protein CSARGGQETQYF.

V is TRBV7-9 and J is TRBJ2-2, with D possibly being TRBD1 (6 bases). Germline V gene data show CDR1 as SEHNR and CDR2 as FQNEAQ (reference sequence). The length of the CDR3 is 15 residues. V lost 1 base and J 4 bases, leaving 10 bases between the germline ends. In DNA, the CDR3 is TGTGCCAGCAGCTTAGTGGCAGGGGCCACCGGGGAGCTGTTTTTT. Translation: CASSLVAGATGELFF.

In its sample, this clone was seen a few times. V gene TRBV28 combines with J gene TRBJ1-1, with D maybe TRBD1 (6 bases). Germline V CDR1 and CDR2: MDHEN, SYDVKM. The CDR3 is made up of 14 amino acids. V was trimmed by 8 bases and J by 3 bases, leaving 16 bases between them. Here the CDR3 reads CASGEGVGYTEAFF. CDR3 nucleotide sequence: TGTGCCAGCGGGGAGGGGGTCGGGTACACTGAAGCTTTCTTT.

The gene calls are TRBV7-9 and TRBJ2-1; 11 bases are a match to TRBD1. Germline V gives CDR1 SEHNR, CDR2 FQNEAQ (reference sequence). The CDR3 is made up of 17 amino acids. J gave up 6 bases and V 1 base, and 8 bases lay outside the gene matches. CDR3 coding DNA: TGTGCCAGCAGCTTAGTAGCCTCCGGGACAGGGGGCAATGAGCAGTTCTTC. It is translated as CASSLVASGTGGNEQFF.

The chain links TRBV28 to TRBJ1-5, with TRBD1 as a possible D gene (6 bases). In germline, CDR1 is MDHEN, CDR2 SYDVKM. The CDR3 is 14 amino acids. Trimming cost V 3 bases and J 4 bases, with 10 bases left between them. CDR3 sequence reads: CASSFLGANQPQHF. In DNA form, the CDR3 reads TGTGCCAGCAGTTTTTTGGGGGCTAATCAGCCCCAGCATTTT. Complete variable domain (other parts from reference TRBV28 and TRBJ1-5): DVKVTQSSRYLVKRTGEKVFLECVQDMDHENMFWYRQDPGLGLRLIYFSYDVKMKEKGDIPEGYSVSREKKERFSLILESASTNQTSMYLCASSFLGANQPQHFGDGTRLSIL.

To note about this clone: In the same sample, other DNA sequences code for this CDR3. The CDR3 region is CASSLGQGYGYTF. The CDR3, as DNA: TGTGCCAGCAGTTTGGGTCAGGGGTATGGCTACACCTTC. The chain carries TRBV12-3 or TRBV12-4 and TRBJ1-2; tentatively, D is TRBD1 (6 bases). The CDR3 length is 13 residues. V was pared by 3 bases and J by 5 bases, with 10 bases between.

CDR3 in DNA: TGTGCCATCAGAGCCGGGACAGGGGCCTCCTACGAGCAGTACTTC. This codes for CAIRAGTGASYEQYF. The rearrangement uses TRBV10-3 and TRBJ2-7; 10 nucleotides agree with TRBD1. Germline CDR1 reads ENHRY; CDR2 reads SYGVKD. The CDR3 covers 15 residues. With 6 bases clipped from V and 0 bases from J, the junction kept 5 bases outside the gene matches.

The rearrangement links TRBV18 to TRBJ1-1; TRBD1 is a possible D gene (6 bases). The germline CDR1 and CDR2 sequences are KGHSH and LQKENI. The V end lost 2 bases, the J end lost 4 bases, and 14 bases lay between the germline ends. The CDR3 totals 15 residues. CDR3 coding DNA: TGTGCCAGCTCACCAACCACAGGGTTAGGCACTGAAGCTTTCTTT. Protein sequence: CASSPTTGLGTEAFF.

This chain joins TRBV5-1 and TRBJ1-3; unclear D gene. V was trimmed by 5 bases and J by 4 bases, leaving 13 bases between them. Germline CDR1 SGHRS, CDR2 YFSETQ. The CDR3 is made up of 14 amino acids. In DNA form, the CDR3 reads TGCGCCAGCAGGGCCGAGGTGCAAGGAAACACCATATATTTT. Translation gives CASRAEVQGNTIYF.

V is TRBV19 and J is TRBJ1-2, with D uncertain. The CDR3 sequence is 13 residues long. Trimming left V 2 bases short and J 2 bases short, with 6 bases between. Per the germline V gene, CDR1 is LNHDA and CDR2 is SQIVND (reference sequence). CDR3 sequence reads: CASSINSNYGYTF. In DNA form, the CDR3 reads TGTGCCAGTAGTATAAACAGCAACTATGGCTACACCTTC.

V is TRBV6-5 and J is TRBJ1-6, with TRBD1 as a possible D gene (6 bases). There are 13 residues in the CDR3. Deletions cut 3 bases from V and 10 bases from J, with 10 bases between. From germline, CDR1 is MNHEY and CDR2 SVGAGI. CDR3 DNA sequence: TGTGCCAGCAGTTATAACAGGGACTCACCCCTCCACTTT. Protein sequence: CASSYNRDSPLHF.

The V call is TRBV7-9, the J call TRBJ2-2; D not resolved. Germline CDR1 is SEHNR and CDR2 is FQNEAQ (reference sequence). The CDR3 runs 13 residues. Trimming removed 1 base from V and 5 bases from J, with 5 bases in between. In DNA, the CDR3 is TGTGCCAGCAGCTTAGGAGGAACCGGGGAGCTGTTTTTT. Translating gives CASSLGGTGELFF.

CDR3 nucleotide sequence: TGCGCCAGCAGCTGGGACAGCCGGGATCAGCCCCAGCATTTT. Translating it yields CASSWDSRDQPQHF. The V gene is TRBV5-1, the J gene TRBJ1-5; the match to TRBD1 covers 7 bases. The germline V gene encodes CDR1 SGHRS and CDR2 YFSETQ. V lost 3 bases and J lost 5; bases outside the gene matches: 5. This CDR3 has 14 residues.

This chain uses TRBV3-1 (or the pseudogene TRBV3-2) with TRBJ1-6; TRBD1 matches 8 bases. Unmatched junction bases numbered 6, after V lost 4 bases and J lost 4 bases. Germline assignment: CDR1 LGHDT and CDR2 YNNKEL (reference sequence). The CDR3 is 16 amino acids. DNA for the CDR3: TGTGCCAGCAGCCCCCGGGACAGGCCTTATAATTCACCCCTCCACTTT. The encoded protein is CASSPRDRPYNSPLHF.